This T cell receptor (beta chain) derives from a study of blood T cell repertoires in COVID-19. Overall study: Both acute and convalescent COVID-19 samples were obtained from the United States, Italy and Spain. Sources were T cells, B-cell-depleted T cells, or PBMCs; the material itself was cDNA or gDNA.

The CDR3 loop spans 14 amino acids. Looked up from germline, CDR1 is SNHLY and CDR2 is FYNNEI. V gave up 3 bases and J gave up 1 base, with 6 bases separating them. Per the study methods: It was from reference gene primer amplification that nucleated cell counts were estimated. Using immunoSEQ multiplex PCR, the repertoire was profiled, and TCRdb retains in-frame clones only, with some absent. V and J calls and clone size are copied from that table; D and trimming were computed from the DNA. The table lists 250,000 to 350,000 clones, about 90% of them singletons. The chain combines TRBV2 with TRBJ2-2, with no clear D. The specimen was peripheral blood. This receptor was identified in a man younger than 30 with active or convalescent COVID-19. This CDR3 is CASSDRLNTGELFF. Here the CDR3 DNA reads TGTGCCAGCAGTGACAGGCTGAACACCGGGGAGCTGTTTTTT. Filled out from reference TRBV2 and TRBJ2-2, the complete variable domain reads EPEVTQTPSHQVTQMGQEVILRCVPISNHLYFYWYRQILGQKVEFLVSFYNNEISEKSEIFDDQFSVERPDGSNFTLKIRSTKLEDSAMYFCASSDRLNTGELFFGEGSRLTVL.